One and the same sample provided the 7 T cell receptor beta chains below, sequenced in a study of shared clonotypes between healthy human individuals. Sequencing used immunoSEQ multiplex PCR; TCRdb keeps in-frame clones, though not all of them. The table has around 2,000,000 clones, about 93% seen once. Naive-designated CD8 cells lacked CD45RO, were positively enriched for CCR7, and omitted terminally differentiated effector memory CD45RA+ cells. Sample: naive CD8+ T cells from PBMCs. The receptors here all came from a man aged 18 to 29 in good health. Some clones in this sample may be carry-over from other donors' samples.

J is TRBJ2-5 and V is TRBV13; no clear D. Germline CDR1 PRHDT, CDR2 FYEKMQ (reference sequence). V shed 3 bases and J shed 5 bases, with 7 bases lying between them. There are 12 residues in the CDR3. The CDR3 sequence is CASSFFRETQYF. CDR3 nucleotides: TGTGCCAGCAGCTTTTTTCGGGAGACCCAGTACTTC. The whole variable domain, remainder taken from reference TRBV13 and TRBJ2-5, is AAGVIQSPRHLIKEKRETATLKCYPIPRHDTVYWYQQGPGQDPQFLISFYEKMQSDKGSIPDRFSAQQFSDYHSELNMSSLELGDSALYFCASSFFRETQYFGPGTRLLVL.

The chain is built from TRBV6-1 and TRBJ2-7; no reliable D call. Germline CDR1 and CDR2: MNHNS and SASEGT. Trimming cost V 5 bases and J 10 bases, with 18 bases left between them. The length of the CDR3 is 13 residues. For the CDR3, the DNA is TGTGCCAGCAGTAAAGACCCCAATCCTGATCAGTACTTC. This codes for CASSKDPNPDQYF.

The V and J genes are TRBV5-6 and TRBJ2-7, with 8 bases lining up with TRBD1. This CDR3 region has 14 residues. V was clipped by 4 bases and J by 2 bases; unmatched bases: 5. The germline gives CDR1 SGHDT, CDR2 YYEEEE. Here the CDR3 reads CASSPQGGPYEQYF. For the CDR3, the DNA is TGTGCCAGCAGCCCACAGGGGGGCCCCTACGAGCAGTACTTC.

The V gene is TRBV11-3, the J gene TRBJ2-3, with TRBD2 matching over 7 bases. This CDR3 region has 14 residues. The V gene's germline CDR1 is SGHNT and CDR2 YENEEA. Unmatched junction bases numbered 16, after V lost 4 bases and J lost 15 bases. CDR3 sequence reads: CASSSGGWDAPLYF. CDR3 sequence (DNA): TGTGCCAGCAGCTCGGGGGGTTGGGATGCACCGCTTTATTTT.

With respect to this clone: A read error may account for a junction end that differs from germline. The CDR3 here is CASSPRKGRNTEASF. The CDR3 region has the DNA TGTGCCAGCAGTCCCCGTAAGGGGAGGAACACTGAAGCTTCCTTT. The J gene is TRBJ1-1, the V gene TRBV25-1, with D perhaps matching TRBD1 (5 bases). Germline V gene sequence: CDR1 MGHDK, CDR2 SYGVNS. This CDR3 spans 15 amino acids.

The chain joins TRBV27 to TRBJ2-7; D gene unclear. The V and J ends lost 3 bases and 1 base respectively, with 13 bases between them. Germline V gene sequence: CDR1 MNHEY, CDR2 SMNVEV (reference sequence). The CDR3 has 15 residues. The CDR3 coding sequence is TGTGCCAGCAGTTTCGCTCTCTCCAGGTCCTACGAGCAGTACTTC. Its protein product is CASSFALSRSYEQYF.

V gene TRBV4-3 combines with J gene TRBJ2-7, with TRBD1 matching over 8 bases. CDR1 and CDR2 from the germline V gene are LGHNA and YSLEER. Unmatched junction bases numbered 5, after V lost 0 bases and J lost 4 bases. The CDR3 extends over 15 amino acids. The CDR3 here is CASSQDAGGIYEQYF. The CDR3 region has the DNA TGCGCCAGCAGCCAAGACGCAGGGGGCATTTACGAGCAGTACTTC.